The 28 T cell receptor beta chains below all came from one sample that was sequenced in a study of cytomegalovirus exposure and HLA in healthy donors. PCR involved 60 Vbeta and 13 Jbeta primers. Repertoires were generated with immunoSEQ multiplex PCR, while TCRdb's copy carries only in-frame clones and drops some. The sample consists of about 87,000 clones, about 7.6% of them appearing once. Specimen: PBMCs. The receptors here all came from a man in his fifties in good health and CMV-seronegative.

The J gene is TRBJ1-4, the V gene TRBV6-4; no clear D. The germline CDR1 and CDR2 sequences are MRHNA and SNTAGT. V was clipped by 0 bases and J by 4 bases, with 9 bases between them. The CDR3 contains 15 residues. The CDR3: CASSDSEQINEKLFF. Here the CDR3 DNA reads TGTGCCAGCAGTGACTCAGAGCAAATTAATGAAAAACTGTTTTTT.

V gene TRBV14 combines with J gene TRBJ2-7; TRBD2 matches 7 bases. Germline V gene sequence: CDR1 SGHDN, CDR2 FVKESK. The J segment lost 1 base and the V segment lost 0 bases, leaving 6 bases of the junction unmatched. This CDR3 has 16 amino acids. Here the CDR3 DNA reads TGTGCCAGCAGCCAAGATGTCAGGGAGGGATCCTACGAGCAGTACTTC. Translated, it gives CASSQDVREGSYEQYF.

The chain employs TRBV4-3 and TRBJ2-1, with D hard to call. V was cut by 1 base and J by 4 bases, with 8 bases left in between. CDR1 and CDR2 from the germline V gene are LGHNA and YSLEER. The length of the CDR3 is 14 residues. CDR3 residues: CASSQAGFYNEQFF. The CDR3 DNA reads TGCGCCAGCAGCCAAGCTGGCTTTTACAATGAGCAGTTCTTC.

This clone turned up a few times. The V call is TRBV5-1, the J call TRBJ2-3; 7 bases line up with TRBD1. This CDR3 region has 17 residues. V shed 3 bases, J shed 1 base, and the junction held 11 bases outside the gene matches. Germline V gives CDR1 SGHRS, CDR2 YFSETQ. DNA of the CDR3: TGCGCCAGCAGCTCGGGAATAGACAGGGTTGGCACAGATACGCAGTATTTT. The encoded protein is CASSSGIDRVGTDTQYF.

This clone appeared a few times. The V and J genes are TRBV5-1 and TRBJ2-7, with 7 bases aligning to TRBD1. J was trimmed by 4 bases and V by 4 bases; bases with no gene match: 8. CDR1 is SGHRS, CDR2 YFSETQ, per germline. The CDR3 loop spans 14 amino acids. CDR3 protein: CASSPGTEGYEQYF. In DNA, the CDR3 is TGCGCCAGCAGCCCCGGGACAGAAGGGTACGAGCAGTACTTC.

This clone was observed a handful of times. The rearrangement joins TRBV10-2 to TRBJ2-7; TRBD2 matches at 12 bases. With V trimmed by 3 bases and J by 8 bases, 8 bases remained unmatched. CDR1 and CDR2 (germline): WSHSY, SAAADI. The CDR3 has 15 amino acids. In DNA, the CDR3 is TGCGCCAGCAGTGATTTCGGACTAGCGGGACTTCAGCAGTACTTC. It yields the protein CASSDFGLAGLQQYF.

This clone was observed a few times. The V gene is TRBV7-9, the J gene TRBJ2-3, with a weak D call TRBD1 (6 bases). Germline V gene data show CDR1 as SEHNR and CDR2 as FQNEAQ (reference sequence). The ends were cut back, 8 bases at V and 1 base at J, with 13 bases in the middle. The CDR3 is 14 residues long. The CDR3 DNA reads as TGTGCCAGCCCCAAGGGGGATGGCACAGATACGCAGTATTTT. Translation gives CASPKGDGTDTQYF. Complete variable domain (other parts from reference TRBV7-9 and TRBJ2-3): DTGVSQNPRHKITKRGQNVTFRCDPISEHNRLYWYRQTLGQGPEFLTYFQNEAQLEKSRLLSDRFSAERPKGSFSTLEIQRTEQGDSAMYLCASPKGDGTDTQYFGPGTRLTVL.

The rearrangement uses TRBV27 and TRBJ1-1, with D possibly matching TRBD1 (5 bases). The CDR3 is 13 residues long. Trimming left V 2 bases short and J 4 bases short, with 8 bases between. Germline loops: CDR1 MNHEY, CDR2 SMNVEV (reference sequence). Here the CDR3 DNA reads TGTGCCAGCAGTTTAGGGGGGGGCACTGAAGCTTTCTTT. Encoded protein: CASSLGGGTEAFF.

The chain combines TRBV28 with TRBJ2-3; 8 bases agree with TRBD1. The CDR3 is 15 residues long. Trimming took 4 bases from V and 3 from J; bases not matched to a gene: 6. The V gene's germline CDR1 is MDHEN and CDR2 SYDVKM. Here the CDR3 DNA reads TGTGCCAGCAGTTCGGACAGGGAGGAAACAGATACGCAGTATTTT. Translation: CASSSDREETDTQYF.

In its sample, this clone was seen a few times. This sequence joins TRBV7-3 and TRBJ2-1, with a tentative D call TRBD2 (6 bases). This CDR3 has 13 amino acids. Germline V lookup: CDR1 SGHTA, CDR2 FQGTGA. V was trimmed by 1 base and J by 10 bases, leaving 11 bases between them. This CDR3 reads CASSLNAGLEQFF. CDR3 nucleotides: TGTGCCAGCAGCTTAAACGCGGGATTGGAGCAGTTCTTC. Based on the CDR3 plus reference TRBV7-3 and TRBJ2-1, the full variable domain is GAGVSQTPSNKVTEKGKYVELRCDPISGHTALYWYRQSLGQGPEFLIYFQGTGAADDSGLPNDRFFAVRPEGSVSTLKIQRTERGDSAVYLCASSLNAGLEQFFGPGTRLTVL.

This clone turned up a few times. This rearrangement joins TRBV5-1 to TRBJ2-5; 7 positions agree with TRBD1. The assigned J gene may be wrong: the sequence end matches TRBJ2-7 better. The germline V gene has CDR1 SGHRS and CDR2 YFSETQ. CDR3 length: 13 amino acids. The CDR3 DNA follows: TGCGCCAGCAGACGGACAGGTTCCTACGAGCAGTACTTC. Its translation: CASRRTGSYEQYF.

This clone turned up a few times. The chain employs TRBV5-8 and TRBJ1-5, with 9 bases identical to TRBD1. J lost 3 bases, V lost 1 base, and 5 bases had no gene match. The CDR3 runs to 16 residues. Germline lookup yields CDR1 SGHTS and CDR2 YDEGEE. The CDR3 DNA follows: TGTGCCAGCAGCTTGACCTGGACAGGGGCCAATCAGCCCCAGCATTTT. This encodes CASSLTWTGANQPQHF.

The chain has TRBV4-3 and TRBJ2-1; 7 bases are a match to TRBD1. Germline CDR1 LGHNA, CDR2 YSLEER. The CDR3 sequence is 14 residues long. With V trimmed by 8 bases and J by 0 bases, 4 bases remained unmatched. The CDR3 region has the DNA TGCGCCAGCCGACAGGGTAGCTCCTACAATGAGCAGTTCTTC. It translates to CASRQGSSYNEQFF.

This clone has a single count. The V and J genes are TRBV2 and TRBJ1-2, with unresolved D. V gave up 6 bases and J gave up 4 bases, with 6 bases separating them. The germline V gene encodes CDR1 SNHLY and CDR2 FYNNEI. The length of the CDR3 is 11 residues. This CDR3 reads CASSPSYGYTF. The CDR3 DNA reads as TGTGCCAGCAGCCCCTCCTATGGCTACACCTTC.

V is TRBV5-6 and J is TRBJ2-7; a weak D match, TRBD1 (5 bases). V lost 4 bases to trimming and J lost 6 bases, with 17 bases between them. Germline V gene lookup returns CDR1 SGHDT and CDR2 YYEEEE. The CDR3 covers 14 residues. The CDR3 DNA sequence: TGTGCCAGCAGCGACGACAATGGGGCCGGCGAGCAGTACTTC. Translating it yields CASSDDNGAGEQYF.

The chain joins TRBV5-4 to TRBJ1-3; TRBD1 matches 7 bases. CDR1 is SGHNT, CDR2 YYREEE, per germline (reference sequence). After removal of 3 bases from V and 0 bases from J, the junction contained 3 bases not matched to a gene. This CDR3 is built from 15 residues. This chain's CDR3 is CASSSGQYSGNTIYF. Here the CDR3 DNA reads TGTGCCAGCAGCTCGGGACAGTACTCTGGAAACACCATATATTTT.

The chain recombines TRBV7-8 with TRBJ1-6, with D maybe TRBD1 (5 bases). CDR3 size: 15 residues. Germline lookup yields CDR1 SGHVS and CDR2 FQNEAQ. V lost 1 base to trimming and J lost 8 bases, with 12 bases between them. CDR3 DNA: TGTGCCAGCAGCTTAGTCCCGCAGGGTCATTCACCCCTCCACTTT. The encoded protein is CASSLVPQGHSPLHF.

The CDR3 is CASSLSVTGPNTGELFF. For the CDR3, the DNA is TGCGCCAGCAGCTTGTCGGTAACAGGACCGAACACCGGGGAGCTGTTTTTT. The chain is built from TRBV5-1 and TRBJ2-2, with D perhaps TRBD1 (5 bases). Trimming took 1 base from V and 0 from J, leaving 13 bases between them. Germline assignment: CDR1 SGHRS and CDR2 YFSETQ. The CDR3 sequence is 17 residues long.

This chain joins TRBV7-6 and TRBJ2-7; D perhaps matches TRBD1 (6 bases). This CDR3 has 14 residues. From germline, CDR1 is SGHVS and CDR2 FNYEAQ. V lost 4 bases, J lost 5 bases, and 15 bases lay in between. The CDR3: CASSSSGANNEQYF. As DNA, the CDR3 is TGTGCCAGCAGCTCTTCAGGGGCTAACAACGAGCAGTACTTC.

The sample holds a few counts of this clone. The chain recombines TRBV6-5 with TRBJ1-5; no clear D. CDR3 length: 13 amino acids. CDR1 and CDR2 (germline): MNHEY, SVGAGI. Deletions cut 5 bases from V and 7 bases from J, with 12 bases between. CDR3 loop: CASSTGFGQPQHF. CDR3 in DNA: TGTGCCAGCAGTACCGGGTTCGGCCAGCCCCAGCATTTT.

The V gene is TRBV9, the J gene TRBJ1-2, with 7 bases fitting TRBD1. Germline assignment: CDR1 SGDLS and CDR2 YYNGEE. This CDR3 has 16 amino acids. Unmatched junction bases numbered 11, after V lost 6 bases and J lost 0 bases. CDR3 protein: CASTHRDRATNYGYTF. CDR3 sequence (DNA): TGTGCCAGCACCCACCGCGACAGGGCGACTAACTATGGCTACACCTTC. Full variable domain (rest looked up from reference TRBV9 and TRBJ1-2): DSGVTQTPKHLITATGQRVTLRCSPRSGDLSVYWYQQSLDQGLQFLIQYYNGEERAKGNILERFSAQQFPDLHSELNLSSLELGDSALYFCASTHRDRATNYGYTFGSGTRLTVV.

This chain joins TRBV30 and TRBJ2-4; TRBD2 matches at 7 bases. Per the germline V gene, CDR1 is GTSNPN and CDR2 is SVGIG (reference sequence). This CDR3 spans 16 amino acids. V was pared by 7 bases and J by 1 base, with 13 bases of the junction left unmatched. CDR3: CASGQVRGGAKNIQYF. The CDR3 nucleotides read TGTGCCTCCGGCCAGGTCCGGGGAGGGGCCAAAAACATTCAGTACTTC.

This clone was recorded a few times. This sample also contains other DNA sequences that code for the same CDR3. The rearrangement links TRBV7-9 to TRBJ2-7; 8 bases line up with TRBD1. This CDR3 contains 13 residues. V shed 5 bases, J shed 3 bases, and the junction held 3 bases outside the gene matches. CDR1 is SEHNR, CDR2 FQNEAQ, per germline (reference sequence). CDR3 region: CASSAGTGYEQYF. In DNA, the CDR3 is TGTGCCAGCAGCGCGGGGACAGGCTACGAGCAGTACTTC. Variable domain in full (rest from reference TRBV7-9 and TRBJ2-7): DTGVSQNPRHKITKRGQNVTFRCDPISEHNRLYWYRQTLGQGPEFLTYFQNEAQLEKSRLLSDRFSAERPKGSFSTLEIQRTEQGDSAMYLCASSAGTGYEQYFGPGTRLTVT.

V usage is TRBV7-2 and J usage is TRBJ2-3; TRBD2 agrees at 11 bases. This CDR3 spans 16 amino acids. From germline, CDR1 is SGHTA and CDR2 FQGNSA. Trimming cost V 5 bases and J 3 bases; bases outside gene matches: 7. CDR3 DNA sequence: TGTGCCAGCAGCCCCCGACTAGCGGGACCTACAGATACGCAGTATTTT. It yields the protein CASSPRLAGPTDTQYF.

Note on this clone: This CDR3 is also generated by other DNA sequences in the sample. J is TRBJ1-1 and V is TRBV6-1; the D gene is possibly TRBD1 (5 bases). The CDR3 spans 16 residues. V was trimmed by 1 base and J by 0 bases, leaving 12 bases between them. Per the germline V gene, CDR1 is MNHNS and CDR2 is SASEGT. The CDR3: CASSEGGGYMNTEAFF. CDR3 in DNA: TGTGCCAGCAGTGAAGGGGGGGGTTATATGAACACTGAAGCTTTCTTT.

This clone was found a few times. The chain combines TRBV2 with TRBJ2-3; D is perhaps TRBD1 (5 bases). Germline CDR1 SNHLY, CDR2 FYNNEI. The V end was cut by 0 bases, the J end by 1 base, with 8 bases between. This CDR3 has 15 amino acids. The CDR3 coding sequence is TGTGCCAGCAGTGAAGCCAGGGCAGGCACAGATACGCAGTATTTT. Its protein is CASSEARAGTDTQYF.

The chain is built from TRBV2 and TRBJ2-2; tentative D call: TRBD1 (7 bases). The V gene lost 1 base and the J gene lost 5 bases, with 11 bases spanning the gap. This CDR3 is built from 15 residues. Germline V CDR1 and CDR2: SNHLY, FYNNEI. CDR3 loop: CASSEEQGRTGELFF. The CDR3 DNA sequence: TGTGCCAGCAGTGAAGAACAGGGGAGGACCGGGGAGCTGTTTTTT.

This chain uses TRBV7-3 with TRBJ2-2, with D perhaps matching TRBD1 (6 bases). V was trimmed by 4 bases and J by 7 bases, leaving 13 bases between them. This CDR3 spans 14 amino acids. From germline, CDR1 is SGHTA and CDR2 FQGTGA. Written as DNA, the CDR3 is TGTGCCAGCAGCTCTAACAGGGTGGTCGGGGAGCTGTTTTTT. This sequence encodes CASSSNRVVGELFF.